This T cell receptor (beta chain) was captured in a study of cytomegalovirus exposure and HLA in healthy donors. Whole-study results and caveats: The study carried out a later analysis of TCR beta sequences. It associated 15,000 to 20,000 of them with specific HLA alleles at a false discovery rate of 0.05. Upon later analysis, HLA-associated TCR beta chains proved more clonally expanded than other, equally common chains. Reported performance of the classifier showed diagnosis of cytomegalovirus status with high specificity and sensitivity.

For this clone: Its antigen is undetermined.

Trimming took 3 bases from V and 4 from J, leaving 13 bases between them. This CDR3 spans 14 amino acids. Germline V gene lookup returns CDR1 SGHRS and CDR2 YFSETQ. Use of 60 Vbeta and 13 Jbeta primers characterized the PCR. Profiled with immunoSEQ multiplex PCR; TCRdb holds only in-frame clones, not every one. The sample shows around 140,000 clones, and approximately 0.88% sits with its ten largest clones. The sequenced sample was PBMCs. The sequence came from a male donor in good health and CMV-seronegative. The chain couples TRBV5-1 to TRBJ2-5; TRBD1 is a possible D gene (6 bases). This chain's CDR3 is CASSYQGLAETQYF. The CDR3 coding sequence is TGCGCCAGCAGCTATCAGGGGTTGGCAGAGACCCAGTACTTC.